This TCR beta chain was sequenced in a study of T-cell memory formation after mild COVID-19. TCRdb itself ran the 5' RACE reads through MiXCR, one entry per CDR3 protein. The sample comprises around 300,000 distinct CDR3 sequences, around 15% of which are singletons, and around a fifth rests with the top ten. This clonotype was seen a handful of times. The CDR3 is made up of 14 amino acids. The ends lost 4 bases at V and 6 bases at J; junction bases unmatched: 6. The V gene's germline CDR1 is KGHDR and CDR2 SFDVKD. The source of this sequence is a man aged 18 to 30 who had mild COVID-19 (a few samples of this study predate the infection). Cell type and time point are not known. V and J are TRBV24-1 and TRBJ1-2, with 8 bases matching TRBD1. The sample was PBMCs or a T cell subset sorted from them (not recorded which). The chain's CDR3 is CATSETGGFNGYTF. The CDR3 DNA follows: TGTGCCACCAGTGAAACAGGGGGTTTCAATGGCTACACCTTC.